There are a few counts of the clone carrying this T cell receptor (beta chain). Antigen specificity is unknown. The sample comes from a study of T-cell memory formation after mild COVID-19. The CDR3 is 14 residues long. Per the germline V gene, CDR1 is MNHEY and CDR2 is SMNVEV (reference sequence). V lost 4 bases and J 5 bases, leaving 13 bases between the germline ends. Barcoded TCR alpha and TCR beta cDNA libraries with UMIs came from 5'RACE using constant-segment primers. TCRdb itself ran the 5' RACE reads through MiXCR, one entry per CDR3 protein. This table has fewer than 600,000 distinct CDR3 sequences, roughly 22% appearing once. Study-level points and caveats: A balance of CD4 and CD8 characterized clones contracting day 15 to 85, whereas later expanders leaned CD4+.

Input material: PBMCs or a T cell subset sorted from them (not recorded which). V usage is TRBV27 and J usage is TRBJ2-3; D may be TRBD1 (5 bases). This sequence originates from an adult woman who had mild COVID-19 (a few samples of this study predate the infection). Cell type and time point are not known. The CDR3 nucleotides are TGTGCCAGCAGTTCGCTATGGGGCGGAGATACGCAGTATTTT. Its translation: CASSSLWGGDTQYF.